The 21 T cell receptor beta chains below all came from one sample that was sequenced in a study of shared clonotypes between healthy human individuals. Repertoires were generated with immunoSEQ multiplex PCR, while TCRdb's copy carries only in-frame clones and drops some. The sample records approximately 740,000 clones, less than 85% being singletons. The source material was memory CD4+ T cells sorted from blood. The subset denotes: CD45RA-negative fraction. These receptors all stem from a woman younger than 45 in good health.

This clone was observed at least ten times. V gene TRBV5-6 combines with J gene TRBJ1-2; D remains unclear. There are 12 residues in the CDR3. Trimming took off 1 base at V and 8 bases at J, with 9 bases between the two ends. Germline CDR1 and CDR2: SGHDT and YYEEEE. The CDR3 bases are TGTGCCAGCAGCTTGTTAAGTTACGGCTACACCTTC. Protein sequence: CASSLLSYGYTF.

The V and J genes are TRBV5-1 and TRBJ2-2; unclear D gene. The CDR3 has 15 residues. From germline, CDR1 is SGHRS and CDR2 YFSETQ. V dropped 1 base and J dropped 1 base, with 8 bases sitting between them. The CDR3 bases are TGCGCCAGCAGCTTGTTATTTGGGAACACCGGGGAGCTGTTTTTT. Translation: CASSLLFGNTGELFF.

V and J are TRBV13 and TRBJ1-1, with D possibly matching TRBD1 (6 bases). Germline values: CDR1 PRHDT, CDR2 FYEKMQ (reference sequence). The CDR3 length is 16 residues. V was clipped by 5 bases and J by 0 bases, with 16 bases between them. For the CDR3, the DNA is TGTGCCAGCAGCCCCCGGACAGCCAGAATGAACACTGAAGCTTTCTTT. Translated, it gives CASSPRTARMNTEAFF.

This chain joins TRBV27 and TRBJ2-2; the match to TRBD2 covers 8 bases. The CDR3 is made up of 16 amino acids. Germline CDR1 and CDR2: MNHEY and SMNVEV (reference sequence). The trim removed 5 bases at V and 1 base at J, leaving 6 bases unmatched. The CDR3 coding sequence is TGTGCCAGCAGTCCACTGACTAGCGTGAACACCGGGGAGCTGTTTTTT. As protein: CASSPLTSVNTGELFF.

This clone showed up just once. V gene TRBV25-1 combines with J gene TRBJ1-1, with 8 bases aligning to TRBD1. V was clipped by 8 bases and J by 2 bases; unmatched bases: 7. Germline V gene sequence: CDR1 MGHDK, CDR2 SYGVNS. The CDR3 has 14 amino acids. CDR3 in DNA: TGTGCCAGCTCGGACAGGGAGGGTAACACTGAAGCTTTCTTT. Its protein product is CASSDREGNTEAFF.

The rearrangement joins TRBV11-2 to TRBJ1-1; TRBD1 might be the D (6 bases). Trimming pared 5 bases from V and 4 bases from J, leaving 14 bases between. Germline CDR1 SGHAT, CDR2 FQNNGV. The CDR3 consists of 14 residues. CDR3 region: CASSSSRGPTEAFF. The CDR3 DNA is TGTGCCAGCAGCAGCTCCAGGGGTCCCACTGAAGCTTTCTTT.

The gene calls are TRBV6-1 and TRBJ2-1; D remains ambiguous. Germline assignment: CDR1 MNHNS and CDR2 SASEGT. CDR3 length equals 12 residues. Trimming removed 6 bases at V and 8 bases at J, with 11 bases between. The CDR3 sequence: CASRSSLYEQFF. In nucleotides, the CDR3 is TGTGCCAGCAGATCCTCCTTATATGAGCAGTTCTTC.

The rearrangement uses TRBV6-6 and TRBJ2-7, with D perhaps TRBD2 (5 bases). The CDR3 is 13 residues long. Germline values: CDR1 MNHNY, CDR2 SVGAGI (reference sequence). Trimming removed 0 bases at V and 5 bases at J, with 8 bases between. CDR3 in DNA: TGTGCCAGCAGTTACTCGAGAGGGAACGAGCAGTACTTC. This translates into CASSYSRGNEQYF.

The V call is TRBV30, the J call TRBJ2-1; D might be TRBD2 (6 bases). This CDR3 is 18 amino acids long. Trimming shortened V by 1 base and J by 2 bases, and 21 bases separated the two germline ends. Per the germline V gene, CDR1 is GTSNPN and CDR2 is SVGIG (reference sequence). The CDR3 loop is CAWSANIVIAGTYNEQFF. In nucleotides, the CDR3 is TGTGCCTGGAGTGCCAATATTGTGATTGCGGGGACCTACAATGAGCAGTTCTTC. Variable domain in full (rest from reference TRBV30 and TRBJ2-1): SQTIHQWPATLVQPVGSPLSLECTVEGTSNPNLYWYRQAAGRGLQLLFYSVGIGQISSEVPQNLSASRPQDRQFILSSKKLLLSDSGFYLCAWSANIVIAGTYNEQFFGPGTRLTVL.

The sample holds one count of this clone. The chain is built from TRBV30 and TRBJ2-7; TRBD1 matches at 7 bases. The CDR3 has 15 amino acids. From germline, CDR1 is GTSNPN and CDR2 SVGIG (reference sequence). Unmatched junction bases numbered 13, after V lost 3 bases and J lost 5 bases. In DNA, the CDR3 is TGTGCCTGGAGCGGCTCTCTCGGGACAGCCCACGAGCAGTACTTC. Translating gives CAWSGSLGTAHEQYF.

This rearrangement joins TRBV28 to TRBJ2-2; TRBD2 matches at 8 bases. The CDR3 is made up of 17 amino acids. Per the germline V gene, CDR1 is MDHEN and CDR2 is SYDVKM. J gave up 5 bases and V 3 bases, and 11 bases lay outside the gene matches. This CDR3 reads CASSFRPASGRTGELFF. CDR3 bases: TGTGCCAGCAGTTTTCGTCCGGCTAGCGGGCGGACCGGGGAGCTGTTTTTT.

This chain uses TRBV18 with TRBJ1-1; 7 bases fit TRBD1. Germline CDR1 is KGHSH and CDR2 is LQKENI. This CDR3 is 16 amino acids long. V lost 7 bases and J lost 0; bases outside the gene matches: 11. CDR3 loop: CASLFTAGTVNTEAFF. The CDR3 bases are TGTGCCAGCTTGTTTACCGCCGGGACAGTGAACACTGAAGCTTTCTTT.

The CDR3 DNA reads as TGTGCCATCAGACAGGGCGGAAGTTATGGCTACACCTTC. Translating it yields CAIRQGGSYGYTF. This rearrangement joins TRBV10-3 to TRBJ1-2; D perhaps matches TRBD1 (6 bases). Germline CDR1 reads ENHRY; CDR2 reads SYGVKD. The CDR3 contains 13 residues. Between the trimmed V and J ends, which lost 6 bases and 5 bases, there was a span of 13 bases.

The rearrangement links TRBV29-1 to TRBJ1-2; D is perhaps TRBD1 (6 bases). Germline CDR1 is SQVTM and CDR2 is ANQGSEA. The CDR3 runs 18 residues. V lost 2 bases and J 0 bases, leaving 22 bases between the germline ends. This chain's CDR3 is CSVESRTTGRATNYGYTF. The CDR3 DNA sequence: TGCAGCGTTGAATCCCGGACCACAGGGAGGGCTACTAACTATGGCTACACCTTC.

A few counts support this clone. J is TRBJ2-7 and V is TRBV28; 7 bases are a match to TRBD2. The V segment lost 5 bases and the J segment 4 bases; nucleotides outside the gene matches: 11. The CDR3 has 15 amino acids. Germline V gene data show CDR1 as MDHEN and CDR2 as SYDVKM. The CDR3 here is CASSPRDYKGYEQYF. CDR3 DNA: TGTGCCAGCAGTCCCCGGGACTACAAAGGGTACGAGCAGTACTTC.

The genes are TRBV6-5 and TRBJ1-3; tentative D call: TRBD1 (5 bases). Germline CDR1 is MNHEY and CDR2 is SVGAGI. The CDR3 loop spans 15 amino acids. V lost 2 bases and J 2 bases, leaving 10 bases between the germline ends. As DNA, the CDR3 is TGTGCCAGCAGTTACACAGGATCCGCTGGAAACACCATATATTTT. Translation: CASSYTGSAGNTIYF.

This clone occurred many times. J is TRBJ2-3 and V is TRBV5-1, with a possible D match to TRBD2 (6 bases). Trimming removed 4 bases at V and 1 base at J, with 13 bases between. Germline assignment: CDR1 SGHRS and CDR2 YFSETQ. The CDR3 sequence is 15 residues long. CDR3 coding DNA: TGCGCCAGCAGCGTGGGACTTTCACGCACAGATACGCAGTATTTT. Protein sequence: CASSVGLSRTDTQYF.

V is TRBV6-6 and J is TRBJ2-5; the D gene could be TRBD1 or TRBD2 (6 bases each). CDR3 length: 14 amino acids. Germline lookup yields CDR1 MNHNY and CDR2 SVGAGI (reference sequence). Trimming left V 10 bases short and J 5 bases short, with 20 bases between. The CDR3 loop reads CATKLPGAGETQYF. The CDR3 nucleotides are TGTGCCACCAAGTTACCAGGGGCGGGGGAGACCCAGTACTTC.

J is TRBJ2-7 and V is TRBV5-5; D perhaps matches TRBD1 (5 bases). CDR3 length: 16 amino acids. The germline CDR1 and CDR2 sequences are SGHKS and YYEKEE (reference sequence). Trimming pared 2 bases from V and 0 bases from J, leaving 15 bases between. The CDR3 region has the DNA TGTGCCAGCAGCTTCTTGGCAGGGCAATCCTCCTACGAGCAGTACTTC. It is translated as CASSFLAGQSSYEQYF. The entire variable domain, with the rest obtained from reference TRBV5-5 and TRBJ2-7, is as follows: DAGVTQSPTHLIKTRGQQVTLRCSPISGHKSVSWYQQVLGQGPQFIFQYYEKEERGRGNFPDRFSARQFPNYSSELNVNALLLGDSALYLCASSFLAGQSSYEQYFGPGTRLTVT.

This chain connects TRBV5-6 to TRBJ1-1; D may be TRBD1 (6 bases). Trimming removed 0 bases at V and 5 bases at J, with 17 bases between. Per germline, CDR1 SGHDT and CDR2 YYEEEE. This CDR3 has 16 residues. For the CDR3, the DNA is TGTGCCAGCAGCTTGGACAGGGAGGCTTGGAAGACTGAAGCTTTCTTT. Translating it yields CASSLDREAWKTEAFF.

The rearrangement uses TRBV6-6 and TRBJ2-2; D is unresolved. The CDR3 has 15 amino acids. V lost 2 bases and J lost 4, with 11 bases in between. Per the germline V gene, CDR1 is MNHNY and CDR2 is SVGAGI (reference sequence). CDR3 sequence: CASSYLGSGTGELFF. CDR3 sequence (DNA): TGTGCCAGCAGTTACCTGGGGTCGGGCACCGGGGAGCTGTTTTTT.